Reported below is one TCR beta chain. Its specificity is not known. These data are taken from a study of T cells after yellow fever vaccination. Study observations and caveats: The secondary response peaked faster, at day 5 versus 15, but was weaker. Shared CD4/CD8 clonotypes were a small share, likely from convergent recombination.

TCRdb reprocessed the 5' RACE reads with MiXCR, giving one entry per CDR3 protein. The repertoire holds hundreds of thousands of distinct CDR3 sequences, under 25% seen once, with 14% in the top ten. This CDR3 has 15 amino acids. V was cut by 3 bases and J by 8 bases, with 17 bases left in between. Germline CDR1 reads LNHDA; CDR2 reads SQIVND (reference sequence). This rearrangement joins TRBV19 to TRBJ2-1, with D perhaps TRBD2 (5 bases). The sample here was PBMCs, taken 15 days after the yellow fever booster vaccination. This clonotype originated in a man aged 30-40 years who received the YFV17D yellow fever vaccine. The CDR3, as DNA: TGTGCCAGTAGTATGTGGCGGAGAACTAGGGATGAGCAGTTCTTC. Its protein product is CASSMWRRTRDEQFF.